Below, 23 T cell receptor beta chains from the same sample are listed, as sequenced in a study of T cells of healthy individuals. TCRdb independently ran MiXCR on the 5' RACE reads; one entry per CDR3 protein. Of 40,000 to 45,000 distinct CDR3 sequences listed, 4% to 5.5% are singletons. The receptor set was obtained from a human donor in good health.

This clonotype has at least ten counts. CDR3 loop: CASSAKSNQPQHF. The CDR3 region has the DNA TGTGCCAGCAGTGCCAAAAGCAATCAGCCCCAGCATTTT. This rearrangement joins TRBV12-3 or TRBV12-4 to TRBJ1-5; no reliable D call. Trimming left V 5 bases short and J 1 base short, with 6 bases between. This CDR3 comprises 13 residues.

This clonotype was found a few times. The CDR3: CASSFRDRVGTEAFF. CDR3 DNA sequence: TGTGCCAGCAGTTTCCGGGACAGGGTTGGAACTGAAGCTTTCTTT. V usage is TRBV6-5 and J usage is TRBJ1-1; 9 positions agree with TRBD1. CDR3 length equals 15 residues. The germline CDR1 and CDR2 sequences are MNHEY and SVGAGI. The junction had 8 bases not matched to a gene; V was cut back by 4 bases and J by 5 bases.

This clonotype came up many times. The chain recombines TRBV30 with TRBJ2-1; 8 bases match TRBD1. With 0 bases clipped from V and 4 bases from J, the junction kept 5 bases outside the gene matches. In germline, CDR1 is GTSNPN, CDR2 SVGIG (reference sequence). This CDR3 contains 15 residues. The CDR3 bases are TGTGCCTGGAGTGTAAGAACAGGGGGGTACAATGAGCAGTTCTTC. The encoded protein is CAWSVRTGGYNEQFF.

This clonotype was found many times. The CDR3 here is CASSPTGGSGYTF. CDR3 sequence (DNA): TGTGCCAGCAGTCCGACAGGGGGCTCTGGCTACACCTTC. The gene calls are TRBV12-3 or TRBV12-4 and TRBJ1-2; 10 bases fit TRBD1. The length of the CDR3 is 13 residues. Germline trimming cut 5 bases from V and 7 bases from J; bases unmatched to any gene: 4.

The chain combines TRBV4-1 with TRBJ2-5; D not resolved. Per germline, CDR1 MGHRA and CDR2 YSYEKL. The V end lost 3 bases, the J end lost 4 bases, and 9 bases lay between the germline ends. CDR3 size: 13 residues. CDR3 sequence reads: CASSQGRVETQYF. In nucleotides, the CDR3 is TGCGCCAGCAGCCAGGGTCGAGTAGAGACCCAGTACTTC.

This clonotype was picked up a small number of times. The chain has TRBV28 and TRBJ1-1; TRBD1 matches 7 bases. Trimming cost V 4 bases and J 3 bases; bases outside gene matches: 11. The CDR3 is 16 amino acids. Germline loops: CDR1 MDHEN, CDR2 SYDVKM. The CDR3 spells CASSYRTGAGDTEAFF. The CDR3 DNA follows: TGTGCCAGCAGTTACCGAACAGGGGCCGGGGACACTGAAGCTTTCTTT.

This clonotype was recorded at least ten times. The V and J genes are TRBV5-6 and TRBJ2-3, with a possible D match to TRBD2 (6 bases). V was pared by 5 bases and J by 2 bases, with 18 bases between. The length of the CDR3 is 16 residues. From germline, CDR1 is SGHDT and CDR2 YYEEEE. The CDR3 reads CASRVSGDRATDTQYF. The CDR3 bases are TGTGCCAGCAGGGTTTCGGGGGATCGGGCCACAGATACGCAGTATTTT.

This chain connects TRBV11-2 to TRBJ2-7, with TRBD1 matching 8 bases. The CDR3 consists of 16 residues. The V and J ends lost 4 bases and 4 bases, in that order; junction bases with no gene match: 12. The germline gives CDR1 SGHAT, CDR2 FQNNGV. Here the CDR3 DNA reads TGTGCCAGCAGCTCCCCAGGGGGCCTAATCTTATACGAGCAGTACTTC. This codes for CASSSPGGLILYEQYF.

This clonotype occurred many times. The rearrangement links TRBV20-1 to TRBJ2-7; D unresolved. Germline CDR1 is DFQATT and CDR2 is SNEGSKA (reference sequence). V lost 5 bases and J lost 2, with 7 bases in between. This CDR3 spans 11 amino acids. CDR3 in amino acids: CSAATTYEQYF. The CDR3 nucleotides read TGCAGTGCTGCTACAACCTACGAGCAGTACTTC.

The chain employs TRBV5-1 and TRBJ2-3; 10 bases are a match to TRBD2. Germline CDR1 SGHRS, CDR2 YFSETQ. Trimming cost V 0 bases and J 2 bases; bases outside gene matches: 3. CDR3 length equals 16 residues. The CDR3 sequence: CASSLGLAGDTDTQYF. CDR3 nucleotide sequence: TGCGCCAGCAGCTTGGGGCTAGCGGGGGACACAGATACGCAGTATTTT.

In its sample, this clonotype was seen a few times. The V and J genes are TRBV11-3 and TRBJ2-1; no definite D call. The CDR3 extends over 12 amino acids. Germline V gene sequence: CDR1 SGHNT, CDR2 YENEEA. V was cut by 3 bases and J by 8 bases, with 8 bases left in between. CDR3 DNA sequence: TGTGCCAGCAGCTTTCAGATTTATGAGCAGTTCTTC. It is translated as CASSFQIYEQFF.

This clonotype has only a few counts. The chain couples TRBV7-8 to TRBJ2-1, with D tentatively TRBD1 or TRBD2 (5 bases each). Germline V gene lookup returns CDR1 SGHVS and CDR2 FQNEAQ. V was clipped by 3 bases and J by 2 bases, with 14 bases between them. The CDR3 spans 16 residues. CDR3 residues: CASSFFGQGPYNEQFF. CDR3 DNA sequence: TGTGCCAGCAGCTTTTTCGGGCAGGGACCCTACAATGAGCAGTTCTTC.

This clonotype was seen at least ten times. V and J are TRBV4-2 and TRBJ2-5; D ambiguous. The CDR3 is made up of 14 amino acids. Germline V gene data show CDR1 as LGHNA and CDR2 as YNFKEQ. The V end was cut by 0 bases, the J end by 2 bases, with 7 bases between. The CDR3 DNA sequence: TGTGCCAGCAGCCAAGAGCGCGCGCAAGAGACCCAGTACTTC. Translating gives CASSQERAQETQYF.

At least ten counts were recorded for this clonotype. The gene calls are TRBV27 and TRBJ1-3, with no clear D. Germline V gene lookup returns CDR1 MNHEY and CDR2 SMNVEV (reference sequence). This CDR3 is built from 15 residues. V was trimmed by 5 bases and J by 0 bases, leaving 11 bases between them. This CDR3 reads CASSSRPFSGNTIYF. CDR3 DNA sequence: TGTGCCAGCAGTAGCCGTCCATTCTCTGGAAACACCATATATTTT.

This clonotype was seen ten or more times. The chain links TRBV29-1 to TRBJ2-7; 12 positions agree with TRBD2. This CDR3 region has 14 residues. J lost 0 bases, V lost 4 bases, and 1 base had no gene match. The V gene's germline CDR1 is SQVTM and CDR2 ANQGSEA. In DNA, the CDR3 is TGCAGCGTTGGACTAGCGGGGGTCTCCTACGAGCAGTACTTC. It encodes CSVGLAGVSYEQYF.

This chain links TRBV2 with TRBJ2-2; D is undetermined. Germline V gene data show CDR1 as SNHLY and CDR2 as FYNNEI. Trimming cost V 7 bases and J 7 bases, with 13 bases left between them. This CDR3 spans 13 amino acids. DNA of the CDR3: TGTGCCAGCAACCCGATGGGCGGCGGGGAGCTGTTTTTT. Its translation: CASNPMGGGELFF.

DNA of the CDR3: TGCGCCAGCAGCTTGAGGGCAGATTACGAGCAGTACTTC. Encoded protein: CASSLRADYEQYF. V gene TRBV5-1 combines with J gene TRBJ2-7, with unresolved D. The CDR3 consists of 13 residues. Trimming pared 1 base from V and 4 bases from J, leaving 9 bases between. Germline CDR1 reads SGHRS; CDR2 reads YFSETQ.

This clonotype has only a few counts. This chain links TRBV14 with TRBJ2-1, with 7 bases fitting TRBD2. This CDR3 has 13 amino acids. Per the germline V gene, CDR1 is SGHDN and CDR2 is FVKESK. V dropped 1 base and J dropped 8; count of bases not matched to a gene: 2. CDR3 sequence: CASSQGEGDEQFF. The CDR3 DNA is TGTGCCAGCAGCCAAGGGGAGGGCGATGAGCAGTTCTTC.

This clonotype was seen ten or more times. DNA of the CDR3: TGTGCCAGCAGCTTACAGGGGGCCAGGTCACCCCTCCACTTT. This sequence encodes CASSLQGARSPLHF. The V and J genes are TRBV11-1 and TRBJ1-6; 8 nucleotides agree with TRBD1. The length of the CDR3 is 14 residues. In germline, CDR1 is SGHAT, CDR2 FQDESV (reference sequence). V shed 2 bases, J shed 10 bases, and the junction held 4 bases outside the gene matches.

The chain uses TRBV18 and TRBJ2-7; no firm D call. Germline V lookup: CDR1 KGHSH, CDR2 LQKENI. Trimming stripped 6 bases from V and 5 bases from J, with 8 bases between. This CDR3 is 11 amino acids long. The CDR3 reads CASSESHEQYF. In nucleotides, the CDR3 is TGTGCCAGCTCCGAATCACACGAGCAGTACTTC. The full variable domain, its missing parts supplied by reference TRBV18 and TRBJ2-7, is NAGVMQNPRHLVRRRGQEARLRCSPMKGHSHVYWYRQLPEEGLKFMVYLQKENIIDESGMPKERFSAEFPKEGPSILRIQQVVRGDSAAYFCASSESHEQYFGPGTRLTVT.

The chain recombines TRBV6-2 or TRBV6-3 with TRBJ2-1; 7 nucleotides match TRBD2. The CDR3 loop spans 13 amino acids. From germline, CDR1 is MNHEY and CDR2 SVGEGT. V was pared by 7 bases and J by 5 bases, with 5 bases of the junction left unmatched. The CDR3 coding sequence is TGTGCCAGCACAACGGGAGGCCACAATGAGCAGTTCTTC. Protein product: CASTTGGHNEQFF.

This clonotype was recorded at least ten times. The chain recombines TRBV14 with TRBJ1-5; no firm D call. V lost 0 bases to trimming and J lost 4 bases, with 4 bases between them. There are 13 residues in the CDR3. From germline, CDR1 is SGHDN and CDR2 FVKESK. The CDR3 DNA sequence: TGTGCCAGCAGCCAAGATTGGAATCAGCCCCAGCATTTT. Its translation: CASSQDWNQPQHF.

In its sample, this clonotype was seen many times. CDR3 region: CASRYRGVINQPQHF. The CDR3 nucleotides read TGTGCCAGCAGGTACAGGGGCGTGATCAATCAGCCCCAGCATTTT. The chain recombines TRBV6-1 with TRBJ1-5; TRBD1 matches at 7 bases. V lost 6 bases to trimming and J lost 3 bases; unmatched junction nucleotides: 8. This CDR3 has 15 amino acids. Germline CDR1 reads MNHNS; CDR2 reads SASEGT.